A selection of T cell receptor beta chains follows, all from one sample in a study of memory CD4+ T cells and cytomegalovirus serostatus. This table comes from immunoSEQ multiplex PCR, and its TCRdb copy is limited to in-frame clones, with some not included. The repertoire has tens of thousands of clones, 65% to 85% of them found once; the top ten carry about 2.1%. Sequences were obtained from memory CD4+ T cells from blood. The receptor set was obtained from an adult in good health and CMV-seropositive. CDR3s include the opening cysteine and the closing phenylalanine or tryptophan. The order of the fields is V gene, D gene, clone size, J gene, CDR3 protein, CDR3 DNA. D genes are given only for firm matches. Not all rows give a size; the values are once, few, many and, for expanded clones, a class.

TRBV7-2,TRBD1,.,TRBJ1-5,CASSGTGNQPQHF,TGTGCCAGCAGCGGGACAGGGAATCAGCCCCAGCATTTT
TRBV20-1,.,.,TRBJ1-4,CSIRGVEKLFF,TGCAGTATAAGGGGGGTTGAAAAACTGTTTTTT
TRBV5-1,.,.,TRBJ1-1,CASSLGGMSGTEAFF,TGCGCCAGCAGCTTGGGCGGTATGTCGGGAACTGAAGCTTTCTTT
TRBV6-5,.,.,TRBJ1-2,CASRRGRGVGYGYTF,TGTGCCAGCAGGCGGGGCAGGGGTGTTGGCTATGGCTACACCTTC
TRBV11-3,.,few,TRBJ2-1,CASSFGTLNEQFF,TGTGCCAGCAGCTTCGGGACACTCAATGAGCAGTTCTTC
TRBV28,TRBD2,.,TRBJ2-2,CASSLGLAGNTGELFF,TGTGCCAGCAGTTTAGGACTAGCGGGGAACACCGGGGAGCTGTTTTTT
TRBV25-1,TRBD2,.,TRBJ2-7,CASSSGLASPRPSYEQYF,TGTGCCAGCTCTTCAGGACTAGCGTCTCCCCGCCCCTCCTACGAGCAGTACTTC
TRBV6-1,TRBD1,few,TRBJ1-6,CASSYRTGENSPLHF,TGTGCCAGCAGCTATCGTACAGGGGAAAATTCACCCCTCCACTTT
TRBV5-4,.,.,TRBJ2-7,CASSPPGIKHYEQYF,TGTGCCAGCAGCCCCCCCGGGATTAAACACTACGAGCAGTACTTC
TRBV27,TRBD2,once,TRBJ2-5,CASSLSLAGGPSQETQYF,TGTGCCAGCAGTTTATCTCTAGCGGGAGGGCCGAGTCAAGAGACCCAGTACTTC
TRBV7-2,.,.,TRBJ2-3,CASSPTTSTDTQYF,TGTGCCAGCAGCCCCACAACTAGCACAGATACGCAGTATTTT
TRBV7-9,TRBD1,.,TRBJ2-7,CASSPVGQGSEQYF,TGTGCCAGCAGCCCGGTGGGACAGGGGAGCGAGCAGTACTTC
TRBV6-5,.,once,TRBJ1-5,CASSYDLRGAQHF,TGTGCCAGCAGTTACGACCTCCGAGGAGCCCAGCATTTT
TRBV29-1,TRBD1,.,TRBJ1-2,CSVDVGTGSRDYGYTF,TGCAGCGTTGATGTAGGGACAGGGAGTCGGGACTATGGCTACACCTTC
TRBV2,.,.,TRBJ2-3,CASRDHRLNTDTQYF,TGTGCCAGCAGAGACCACAGACTCAACACAGATACGCAGTATTTT
TRBV2,.,.,TRBJ2-7,CASSFHYEQYF,TGTGCCAGCAGTTTCCACTACGAGCAGTACTTC
TRBV21-1,.,.,TRBJ2-1,CASSKRFLGPFSYNEQFF,TGTGCCAGCAGCAAAAGGTTTTTGGGTCCCTTCTCCTACAATGAGCAGTTCTTC
TRBV14,.,.,TRBJ2-7,CASSQDRIHEQYF,TGTGCCAGCAGCCAAGATAGGATCCACGAGCAGTACTTC
TRBV18,.,.,TRBJ1-5,CASSPGGVPQPQHF,TGTGCCAGCTCACCGGGGGGGGTTCCTCAGCCCCAGCATTTT
TRBV19,TRBD1,.,TRBJ1-5,CASSSQDRGSNQPQHF,TGTGCCAGTAGTAGCCAGGACAGGGGAAGCAATCAGCCCCAGCATTTT
TRBV6-5,TRBD1,.,TRBJ1-2,CASSRQGALGYTF,TGTGCCAGCAGCCGACAGGGGGCCTTAGGCTACACCTTC
TRBV19,TRBD2,.,TRBJ2-1,CASSFTSGRTRNEQFF,TGTGCCAGTAGTTTTACTAGCGGGAGGACCCGGAATGAGCAGTTCTTC
TRBV7-2,.,.,TRBJ1-1,CASTYTGTEAFF,TGTGCCAGCACCTATACGGGAACTGAAGCTTTCTTT
TRBV7-9,.,.,TRBJ1-4,CASSLAPSLNEKLFF,TGTGCCAGCAGCCTTGCACCGAGCTTAAATGAAAAACTGTTTTTT
TRBV28,.,.,TRBJ1-2,CASSFPDRTPRYGYTF,TGTGCCAGCAGTTTCCCTGACAGGACCCCACGTTATGGCTACACCTTC
TRBV13,.,.,TRBJ2-3,CASSLGRGRSTDTQYF,TGTGCCAGCAGCTTAGGGCGGGGGCGAAGCACAGATACGCAGTATTTT
TRBV28,TRBD1,.,TRBJ2-5,CATDRGRQETQYF,TGTGCCACGGACAGGGGAAGGCAAGAGACCCAGTACTTC
TRBV28,.,once,TRBJ1-5,CASSPGGDSNQPQHF,TGTGCCAGCAGCCCCGGGGGGGATAGCAATCAGCCCCAGCATTTT
TRBV5-1,TRBD1,.,TRBJ1-1,CASSLRTGKDTEAFF,TGCGCCAGCAGCTTAAGGACAGGGAAGGACACTGAAGCTTTCTTT
TRBV28,.,.,TRBJ1-2,CASSLRPYGYTF,TGTGCCAGCAGTCTGAGGCCCTATGGCTACACCTTC
TRBV6-5,TRBD1,.,TRBJ2-7,CASSFRRDRVSYEQYF,TGTGCCAGCAGTTTTCGGCGGGACAGGGTTTCCTACGAGCAGTACTTC
TRBV14,.,few,TRBJ1-1,CASSHIPQVNTEAFF,TGTGCCAGCAGCCATATCCCCCAAGTGAACACTGAAGCTTTCTTT
TRBV5-8,.,.,TRBJ1-1,CASSLRGSTEAFF,TGTGCCAGCAGCCTGCGAGGAAGCACTGAAGCTTTCTTT
TRBV7-8,.,.,TRBJ2-3,CASSLEGRTRSGDTQYF,TGTGCCAGCAGCTTAGAGGGTCGGACACGATCCGGAGATACGCAGTATTTT
TRBV19,TRBD1,.,TRBJ1-1,CASSISGQGNTEAFF,TGTGCCAGTAGTATCAGCGGACAGGGGAACACTGAAGCTTTCTTT
TRBV4-3,.,.,TRBJ2-7,CASSQGLERTYEQYF,TGCGCCAGCAGCCAAGGGCTAGAGAGAACCTACGAGCAGTACTTC
TRBV7-2,.,.,TRBJ1-1,CASSLDSRGGTEAFF,TGTGCCAGCAGCTTAGATTCCAGGGGAGGAACTGAAGCTTTCTTT
TRBV28,.,.,TRBJ1-6,CASSATGYPIGSPLHF,TGTGCCAGCAGCGCCACCGGGTACCCCATTGGTTCACCCCTCCACTTT
TRBV5-1,.,.,TRBJ2-6,CASSSGGWSSGANVLTF,TGCGCCAGCAGCTCTGGGGGGTGGTCCTCTGGGGCCAACGTCCTGACTTTC
TRBV10-3,.,.,TRBJ2-7,CAISTSTGNPYEQYF,TGTGCCATCAGTACGTCCACAGGGAATCCCTACGAGCAGTACTTC
TRBV30,TRBD1,.,TRBJ1-1,CAWMGQFVNTEAFF,TGTGCCTGGATGGGACAGTTTGTGAACACTGAAGCTTTCTTT
TRBV5-1,TRBD1,.,TRBJ2-7,CASSLRTGGVEQYF,TGCGCCAGCAGCTTAAGGACAGGGGGCGTTGAGCAGTACTTC
TRBV5-1,.,.,TRBJ2-5,CASSHPEETQYF,TGCGCCAGCAGCCACCCAGAGGAGACCCAGTACTTC
TRBV7-9,.,.,TRBJ2-1,CASSFIDQEQFF,TGTGCCAGCAGCTTCATAGACCAGGAGCAGTTCTTC
TRBV29-1,.,.,TRBJ2-1,CSVGSRGVSYNEQFF,TGCAGCGTTGGATCCAGGGGAGTCTCCTACAATGAGCAGTTCTTC
TRBV2,TRBD2,once,TRBJ2-7,CASRATSGGRYEQYF,TGTGCCAGCAGGGCTACTAGCGGGGGACGCTACGAGCAGTACTTC
TRBV7-6,.,.,TRBJ1-4,CASSPTRQDSNEKLFF,TGTGCCAGCAGCCCTACTCGACAGGACTCAAATGAAAAACTGTTTTTT
TRBV28,.,.,TRBJ2-7,CASSSGTAPYEQYF,TGTGCCAGCAGTTCTGGGACCGCACCCTACGAGCAGTACTTC